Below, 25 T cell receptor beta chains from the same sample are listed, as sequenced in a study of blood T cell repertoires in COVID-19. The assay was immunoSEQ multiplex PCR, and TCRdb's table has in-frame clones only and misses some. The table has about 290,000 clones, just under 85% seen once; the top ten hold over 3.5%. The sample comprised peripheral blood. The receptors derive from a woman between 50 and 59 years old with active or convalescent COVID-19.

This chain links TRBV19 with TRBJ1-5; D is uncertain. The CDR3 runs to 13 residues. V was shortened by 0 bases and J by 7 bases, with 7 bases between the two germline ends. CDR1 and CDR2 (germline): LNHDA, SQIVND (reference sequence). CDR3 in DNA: TGTGCCAGTAGTATAGACCCGGGGCAGCCCCAGCATTTT. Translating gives CASSIDPGQPQHF.

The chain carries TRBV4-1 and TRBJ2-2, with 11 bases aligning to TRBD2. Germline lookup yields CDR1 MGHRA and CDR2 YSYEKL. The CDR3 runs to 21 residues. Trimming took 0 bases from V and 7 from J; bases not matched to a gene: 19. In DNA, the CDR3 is TGCGCCAGCAGCCAAGACAAGGCCCTAGCGGGAGGACGGGGGCGAGGCGGGGAGCTGTTTTTT. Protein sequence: CASSQDKALAGGRGRGGELFF.

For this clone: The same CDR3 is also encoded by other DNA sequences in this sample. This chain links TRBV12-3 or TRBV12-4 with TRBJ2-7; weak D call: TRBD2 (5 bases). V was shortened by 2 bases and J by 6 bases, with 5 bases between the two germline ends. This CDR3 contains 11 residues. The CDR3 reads CASSLSGEQYF. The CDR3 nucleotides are TGTGCCAGCAGTTTAAGCGGCGAGCAGTACTTC.

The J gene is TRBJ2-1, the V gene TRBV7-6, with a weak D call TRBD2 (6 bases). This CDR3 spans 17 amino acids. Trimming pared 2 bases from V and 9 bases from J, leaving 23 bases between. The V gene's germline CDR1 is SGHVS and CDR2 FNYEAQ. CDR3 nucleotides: TGTGCCAGCAGCTTACTGGTCCCGGGACTTCCAGGAGGTGAGCAGTTCTTC. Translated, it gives CASSLLVPGLPGGEQFF.

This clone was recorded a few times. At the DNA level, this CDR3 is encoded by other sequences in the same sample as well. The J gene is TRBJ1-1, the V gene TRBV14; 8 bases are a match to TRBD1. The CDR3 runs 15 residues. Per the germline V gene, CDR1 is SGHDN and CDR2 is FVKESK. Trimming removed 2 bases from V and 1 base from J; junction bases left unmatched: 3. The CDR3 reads CASSQRTGRNTEAFF. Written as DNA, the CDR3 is TGTGCCAGCAGCCAACGGACAGGGCGGAACACTGAAGCTTTCTTT.

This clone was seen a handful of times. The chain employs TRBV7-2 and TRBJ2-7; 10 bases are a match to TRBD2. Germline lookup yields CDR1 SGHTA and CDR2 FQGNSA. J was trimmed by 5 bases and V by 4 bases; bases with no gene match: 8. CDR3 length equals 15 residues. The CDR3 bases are TGTGCCAGCAGCTCCGGTCTAGCGGGAGTAAACGAGCAGTACTTC. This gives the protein CASSSGLAGVNEQYF.

CDR3 sequence (DNA): TGCGCCAGCAGTGGGACAGACAATTCACCCCTCCACTTT. Encoded protein: CASSGTDNSPLHF. The rearrangement links TRBV5-1 to TRBJ1-6; 7 positions agree with TRBD1. The CDR3 runs 13 residues. Germline CDR1 is SGHRS and CDR2 is YFSETQ. Trimming at V came to 5 bases and at J to 7 bases, leaving 3 bases not matched to a gene.

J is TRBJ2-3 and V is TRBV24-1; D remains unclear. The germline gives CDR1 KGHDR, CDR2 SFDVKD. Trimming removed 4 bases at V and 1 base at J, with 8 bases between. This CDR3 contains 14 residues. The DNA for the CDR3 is TGTGCCACCAGTGACCCACGAGGCACAGATACGCAGTATTTT. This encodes CATSDPRGTDTQYF.

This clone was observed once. The DNA of the CDR3 is TGTGCCATTCAGGGCCAAGGTGGAAACACCATATATTTT. It yields the protein CAIQGQGGNTIYF. The chain is built from TRBV10-3 and TRBJ1-3; D might be TRBD1 (5 bases). The CDR3 is 13 amino acids. V lost 9 bases and J 3 bases, leaving 12 bases between the germline ends. CDR1 ENHRY and CDR2 SYGVKD come from the germline V gene.

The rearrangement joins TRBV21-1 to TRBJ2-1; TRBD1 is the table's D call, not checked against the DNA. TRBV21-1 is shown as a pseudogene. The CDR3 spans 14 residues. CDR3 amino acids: CATYSGTKNDEQFF. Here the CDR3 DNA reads TGTGCAACCTACTCCGGGACAAAGAACGATGAGCAGTTCTTC.

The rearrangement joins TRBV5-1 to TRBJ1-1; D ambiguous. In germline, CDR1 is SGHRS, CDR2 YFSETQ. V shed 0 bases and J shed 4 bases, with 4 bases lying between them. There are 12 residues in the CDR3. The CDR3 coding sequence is TGCGCCAGCAGCTTGGCCAGCACTGAAGCTTTCTTT. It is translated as CASSLASTEAFF.

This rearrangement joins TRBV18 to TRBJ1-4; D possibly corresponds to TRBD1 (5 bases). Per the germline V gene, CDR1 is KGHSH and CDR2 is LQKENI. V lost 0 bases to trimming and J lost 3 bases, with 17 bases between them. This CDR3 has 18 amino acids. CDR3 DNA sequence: TGTGCCAGCTCACCACCCATTAGGAACAGGAGTCCTAATGAAAAACTGTTTTTT. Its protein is CASSPPIRNRSPNEKLFF. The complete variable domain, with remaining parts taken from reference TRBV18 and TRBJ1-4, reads NAGVMQNPRHLVRRRGQEARLRCSPMKGHSHVYWYRQLPEEGLKFMVYLQKENIIDESGMPKERFSAEFPKEGPSILRIQQVVRGDSAAYFCASSPPIRNRSPNEKLFFGSGTQLSVL.

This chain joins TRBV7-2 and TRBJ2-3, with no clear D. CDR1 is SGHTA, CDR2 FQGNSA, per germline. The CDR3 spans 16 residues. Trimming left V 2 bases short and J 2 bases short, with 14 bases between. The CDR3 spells CASSLIDVGSTDTQYF. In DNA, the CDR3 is TGTGCCAGCAGCTTAATCGATGTCGGTTCCACAGATACGCAGTATTTT.

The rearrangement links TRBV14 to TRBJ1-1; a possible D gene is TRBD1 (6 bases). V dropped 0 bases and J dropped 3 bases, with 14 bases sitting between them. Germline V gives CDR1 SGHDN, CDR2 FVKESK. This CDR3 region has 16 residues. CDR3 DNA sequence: TGTGCCAGCAGCCAAGAAAGGTTTGCAGGGGACACTGAAGCTTTCTTT. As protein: CASSQERFAGDTEAFF.

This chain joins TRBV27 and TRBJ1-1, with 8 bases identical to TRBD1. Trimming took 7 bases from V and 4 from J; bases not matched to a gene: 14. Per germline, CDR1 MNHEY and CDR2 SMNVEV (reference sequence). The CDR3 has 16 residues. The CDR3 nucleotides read TGTGCCAGCAACCCAATCTTCGGGACAGGAAGCACTGAAGCTTTCTTT. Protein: CASNPIFGTGSTEAFF.

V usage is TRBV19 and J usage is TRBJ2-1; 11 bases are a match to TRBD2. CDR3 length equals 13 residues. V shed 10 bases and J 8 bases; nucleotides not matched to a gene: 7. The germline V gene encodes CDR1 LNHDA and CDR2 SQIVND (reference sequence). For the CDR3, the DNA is TGTGCCACGGTTAGCGGGAGGGCCCATGAGCAGTTCTTC. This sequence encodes CATVSGRAHEQFF.

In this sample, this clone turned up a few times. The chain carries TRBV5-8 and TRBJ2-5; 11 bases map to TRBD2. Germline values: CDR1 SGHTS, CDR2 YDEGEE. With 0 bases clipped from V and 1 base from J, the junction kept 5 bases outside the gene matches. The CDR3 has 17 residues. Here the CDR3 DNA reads TGTGCCAGCAGCTTGGAAGGTAGCGGGAGGGTCCAAGAGACCCAGTACTTC. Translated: CASSLEGSGRVQETQYF. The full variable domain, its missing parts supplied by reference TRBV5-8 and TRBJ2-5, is EAGVTQSPTHLIKTRGQQATLRCSPISGHTSVYWYQQALGLGLQFLLWYDEGEERNRGNFPPRFSGRQFPNYSSELNVNALELEDSALYLCASSLEGSGRVQETQYFGPGTRLLVL.

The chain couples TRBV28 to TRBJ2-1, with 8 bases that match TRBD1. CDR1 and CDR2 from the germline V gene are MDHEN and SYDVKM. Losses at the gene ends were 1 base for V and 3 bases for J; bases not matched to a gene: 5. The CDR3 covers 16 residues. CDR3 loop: CASSLLGDRIYNEQFF. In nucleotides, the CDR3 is TGTGCCAGCAGTTTATTAGGGGACAGGATCTACAATGAGCAGTTCTTC.

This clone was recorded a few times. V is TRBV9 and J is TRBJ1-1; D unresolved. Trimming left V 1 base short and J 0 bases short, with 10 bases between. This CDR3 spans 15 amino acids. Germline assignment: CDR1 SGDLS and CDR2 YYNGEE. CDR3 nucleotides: TGTGCCAGCAGCGTACACACAGAGATGAACACTGAAGCTTTCTTT. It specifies CASSVHTEMNTEAFF.

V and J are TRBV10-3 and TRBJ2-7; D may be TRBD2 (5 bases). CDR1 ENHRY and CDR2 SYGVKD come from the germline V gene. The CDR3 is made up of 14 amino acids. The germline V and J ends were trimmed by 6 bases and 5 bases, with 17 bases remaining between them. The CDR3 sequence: CAIRTTGSIDEQYF. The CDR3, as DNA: TGTGCCATCAGGACGACGGGGAGCATCGACGAGCAGTACTTC.

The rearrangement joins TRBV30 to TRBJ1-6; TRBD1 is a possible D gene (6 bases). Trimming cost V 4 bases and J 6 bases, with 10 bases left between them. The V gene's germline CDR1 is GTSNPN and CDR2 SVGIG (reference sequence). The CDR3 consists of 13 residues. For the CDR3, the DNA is TGTGCCTGGAAGGGGACACCTAATTCACCCCTCCACTTT. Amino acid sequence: CAWKGTPNSPLHF.

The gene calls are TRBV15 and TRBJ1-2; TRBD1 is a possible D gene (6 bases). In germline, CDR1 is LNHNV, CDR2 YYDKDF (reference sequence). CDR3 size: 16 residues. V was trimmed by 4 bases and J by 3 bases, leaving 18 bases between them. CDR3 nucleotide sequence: TGTGCCACCAGCACAAACTACAGGACAGACTACTATGGCTACACCTTC. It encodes CATSTNYRTDYYGYTF.

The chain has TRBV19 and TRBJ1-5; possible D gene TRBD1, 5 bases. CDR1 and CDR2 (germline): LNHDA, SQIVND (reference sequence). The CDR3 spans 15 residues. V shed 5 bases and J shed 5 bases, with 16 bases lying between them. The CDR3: CASSGNSGYDQPQHF. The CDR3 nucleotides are TGTGCCAGTAGTGGAAACTCAGGGTACGATCAGCCCCAGCATTTT.

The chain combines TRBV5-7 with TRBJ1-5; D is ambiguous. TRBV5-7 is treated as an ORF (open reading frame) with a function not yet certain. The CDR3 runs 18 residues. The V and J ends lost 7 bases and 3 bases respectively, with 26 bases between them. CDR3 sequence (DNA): TGTGCCAGCCCACAGCTTTTCCTTGGGTGTCAATTCAATCAGCCCCAGCATTTT. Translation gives CASPQLFLGCQFNQPQHF.

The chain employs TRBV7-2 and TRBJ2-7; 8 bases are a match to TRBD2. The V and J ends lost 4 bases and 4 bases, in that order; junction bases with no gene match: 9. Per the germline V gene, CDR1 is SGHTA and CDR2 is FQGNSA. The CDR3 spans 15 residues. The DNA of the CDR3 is TGTGCCAGCAGCTCGTCAAGCGGGAGTTCGTACGAGCAGTACTTC. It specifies CASSSSSGSSYEQYF. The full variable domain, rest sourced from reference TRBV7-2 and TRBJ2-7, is GAGVSQSPSNKVTEKGKDVELRCDPISGHTALYWYRQSLGQGLEFLIYFQGNSAPDKSGLPSDRFSAERTGGSVSTLTIQRTQQEDSAVYLCASSSSSGSSYEQYFGPGTRLTVT.